This TCR beta chain derives from a study of blood T cell repertoires in COVID-19. Profiled with immunoSEQ multiplex PCR; TCRdb holds only in-frame clones, not every one. The sample gives about 280,000 clones, around 85% of which show up once; approximately 5.1% is in the top ten. V lost 7 bases, J lost 1 base, and 8 bases stayed unmatched. This CDR3 contains 15 residues. CDR1 MNHEY and CDR2 SVGAGI come from the germline V gene. The source is a man between 50 and 59 years old with active or convalescent COVID-19. The sequencing input was peripheral blood. The V call is TRBV6-5, the J call TRBJ2-5; 8 positions agree with TRBD1. CDR3 loop: CASTPRGRPQETQYF. CDR3 coding DNA: TGTGCCAGCACCCCCAGGGGGCGGCCCCAAGAGACCCAGTACTTC.